The 25 T cell receptor beta chains below all came from one sample that was sequenced in a study of preoperative IRX-2 immunotherapy in early breast cancer. Described treatment: preoperative locoregional IRX-2 cytokine immunotherapy. The repertoire was sequenced with immunoSEQ multiplex PCR; TCRdb's copy has only in-frame clones and lacks some. This table has approximately 38,000 clones, roughly four fifths appearing once. The sample here was lymph node tissue, taken after IRX-2 immunotherapy. The receptors were sampled from a human donor with breast cancer.

The chain couples TRBV7-1 to TRBJ1-2; D might be TRBD1 (6 bases). TRBV7-1 counts as an open reading frame of uncertain function. The CDR3 totals 15 residues. Trimming removed 7 bases from V and 4 bases from J, with 19 bases in between. This CDR3 reads CASTVRGSLGYGYTF. CDR3 bases: TGTGCCAGCACCGTAAGGGGGTCCCTCGGCTATGGCTACACCTTC.

This chain uses TRBV10-2 with TRBJ2-7; D perhaps matches TRBD1 (5 bases). Germline CDR1 and CDR2: WSHSY and SAAADI. Trimming took off 7 bases at V and 4 bases at J, with 11 bases between the two ends. The CDR3 is 12 amino acids. CDR3 nucleotide sequence: TGCGCCAGCACAAGGGGTCAATACGAGCAGTACTTC. Its protein is CASTRGQYEQYF.

The rearrangement links TRBV11-3 to TRBJ2-5, with TRBD1 matching 8 bases. CDR3 length: 15 residues. Germline lookup yields CDR1 SGHNT and CDR2 YENEEA. V lost 3 bases and J lost 5; bases outside the gene matches: 8. The DNA of the CDR3 is TGTGCCAGCAGCTTCGGCCAGGGGGCGAGGGAGACCCAGTACTTC. This gives the protein CASSFGQGARETQYF. The entire variable domain, with the rest obtained from reference TRBV11-3 and TRBJ2-5, is as follows: EAGVVQSPRYKIIEKKQPVAFWCNPISGHNTLYWYLQNLGQGPELLIRYENEEAVDDSQLPKDRFSAERLKGVDSTLKIQPAELGDSAVYLCASSFGQGARETQYFGPGTRLLVL.

This chain connects TRBV18 to TRBJ1-1, with 7 bases identical to TRBD1. V shed 5 bases and J 5 bases; nucleotides not matched to a gene: 5. Germline V CDR1 and CDR2: KGHSH, LQKENI. The CDR3 spans 13 residues. DNA for the CDR3: TGTGCCAGCTCAACAGGGGAAGCGACTGAAGCTTTCTTT. This encodes CASSTGEATEAFF. The entire variable domain, with the rest obtained from reference TRBV18 and TRBJ1-1, is as follows: NAGVMQNPRHLVRRRGQEARLRCSPMKGHSHVYWYRQLPEEGLKFMVYLQKENIIDESGMPKERFSAEFPKEGPSILRIQQVVRGDSAAYFCASSTGEATEAFFGQGTRLTVV.

The rearrangement uses TRBV6-8 and TRBJ1-2; maybe TRBD1 (5 bases). Per the germline V gene, CDR1 is MNHGY and CDR2 is SAAAGT. The CDR3 has 14 residues. Trimming left V 0 bases short and J 1 base short, with 6 bases between. The DNA for the CDR3 is TGTGCCAGCAGTTACTCGGACATTAACTATGGCTACACCTTC. This encodes CASSYSDINYGYTF.

The J gene is TRBJ2-1, the V gene TRBV1; the table's D call, TRBD2, has no DNA check behind it. TRBV1 is described as a pseudogene. This CDR3 is built from 15 residues. CDR3 sequence (DNA): TGCGCCAGCAGCCAAGGATCCGCCGGAGGCAATGAGCAGTTCTTC. As protein: CASSQGSAGGNEQFF.

The sample holds a few counts of this clone. The V gene is TRBV7-1, the J gene TRBJ1-5, with D unresolved. TRBV7-1 is an open reading frame, and its role is uncertain. This CDR3 has 16 amino acids. V lost 4 bases and J 8 bases, leaving 21 bases between the germline ends. CDR3 DNA: TGTGCCAGCAGCTTATCCGTGACGGACTCCTATGAGCCCCAGCATTTT. Encoded protein: CASSLSVTDSYEPQHF.

The gene calls are TRBV6-8 and TRBJ1-5, with D uncertain. V was pared by 10 bases and J by 0 bases, with 13 bases between. The CDR3 has 14 amino acids. Per the germline V gene, CDR1 is MNHGY and CDR2 is SAAAGT. The CDR3 protein is CAIRRSNSNQPQHF. The CDR3 DNA is TGTGCCATCCGACGGAGTAATAGCAATCAGCCCCAGCATTTT.

There are a few counts of this clone. The chain carries TRBV18 and TRBJ1-1, with D unclear. There are 14 residues in the CDR3. Germline-derived CDR1 and CDR2 are KGHSH and LQKENI. Trimming left V 6 bases short and J 4 bases short, with 15 bases between. CDR3 bases: TGTGCCAGCTCCTCCGGGATGGATACCACTGAAGCTTTCTTT. It codes for CASSSGMDTTEAFF.

The chain combines TRBV19 with TRBJ1-5, with 9 bases aligning to TRBD1. The CDR3 spans 15 residues. J gave up 4 bases and V 6 bases, and 7 bases lay outside the gene matches. The germline gives CDR1 LNHDA, CDR2 SQIVND (reference sequence). The CDR3 is CASRGDRAPNQPQHF. In DNA form, the CDR3 reads TGTGCCAGTAGGGGGGACAGGGCTCCAAATCAGCCCCAGCATTTT.

V is TRBV11-3 and J is TRBJ1-1; TRBD1 might be the D (5 bases). There are 15 residues in the CDR3. V dropped 1 base and J dropped 0 bases, with 9 bases sitting between them. The V gene's germline CDR1 is SGHNT and CDR2 YENEEA. The CDR3 region is CASSLGDEVNTEAFF. The CDR3 DNA sequence: TGTGCCAGCAGCTTAGGGGACGAGGTGAACACTGAAGCTTTCTTT.

The CDR3, as DNA: TGTGCCAGCAGCTTAACACAGGGGGCGGGCCCCGGAGCTTTCTTT. This sequence encodes CASSLTQGAGPGAFF. The V call is TRBV11-3, the J call TRBJ1-1, with 9 nucleotides matching TRBD1. This CDR3 has 15 residues. Germline V gene data show CDR1 as SGHNT and CDR2 as YENEEA. Trimming took 2 bases from V and 10 from J; bases not matched to a gene: 11.

This clone was seen a few times. CDR3 DNA: TGTGCCAGCAGCCAATTCGGGGTGGCGGATGGCTACACCTTC. Its protein is CASSQFGVADGYTF. The gene calls are TRBV16 and TRBJ1-2; D uncertain. Germline lookup yields CDR1 KGHSY and CDR2 FQNENV. The CDR3 length is 14 residues. Trimming took 1 base from V and 6 from J, leaving 12 bases between them.

The chain recombines TRBV5-1 with TRBJ1-1; D unresolved. The CDR3 has 14 amino acids. V was shortened by 3 bases and J by 1 base, with 10 bases between the two germline ends. Germline assignment: CDR1 SGHRS and CDR2 YFSETQ. The CDR3, as DNA: TGCGCCAGCAGCTATTTCCAAACGAACACTGAAGCTTTCTTT. It translates to CASSYFQTNTEAFF.

This chain uses TRBV28 with TRBJ1-5, with D possibly TRBD1 on 6 matching bases. V gave up 3 bases and J gave up 4 bases, with 13 bases separating them. The CDR3 covers 15 residues. Germline CDR1 and CDR2: MDHEN and SYDVKM. This CDR3 reads CASSFSRGLNQPQHF. The CDR3, as DNA: TGTGCCAGCAGTTTCTCCAGGGGCCTTAATCAGCCCCAGCATTTT.

This chain joins TRBV30 and TRBJ2-2, with 8 bases lining up with TRBD2. The trim removed 3 bases at V and 5 bases at J, leaving 2 bases unmatched. In germline, CDR1 is GTSNPN, CDR2 SVGIG (reference sequence). CDR3 length: 13 amino acids. The CDR3 reads CAWSPGGTGELFF. In DNA form, the CDR3 reads TGTGCCTGGAGCCCGGGGGGGACCGGGGAGCTGTTTTTT.

This chain uses TRBV10-1 with TRBJ2-7; TRBD1 or TRBD2 may be the D gene (6 bases each). Germline CDR1 reads WNHNN; CDR2 reads SYGVQD (reference sequence). Trimming shortened V by 8 bases and J by 2 bases, and 13 bases separated the two germline ends. The CDR3 runs to 13 residues. The CDR3 loop is CASQGRDPYEQYF. For the CDR3, the DNA is TGCGCCAGCCAGGGGCGGGACCCCTACGAGCAGTACTTC.

This clone has just one count. The chain is built from TRBV23-1 and TRBJ1-1, with D maybe TRBD1 (5 bases). TRBV23-1 is an ORF, and what it does is uncertain. V was clipped by 6 bases and J by 5 bases, with 13 bases between them. The CDR3 contains 13 residues. DNA for the CDR3: TGCGCCAGCAGCTTAGTAGGGGAAACTGAAGCTTTCTTT. Translation gives CASSLVGETEAFF.

CDR3 bases: TGTGCCAGCTCATCGCCCGGGACAGGGGGCAACTATGGCTACACCTTC. Protein product: CASSSPGTGGNYGYTF. The chain employs TRBV18 and TRBJ1-2; 12 bases agree with TRBD1. This CDR3 spans 16 amino acids. Germline lookup yields CDR1 KGHSH and CDR2 LQKENI. J lost 2 bases, V lost 5 bases, and 6 bases had no gene match.

This clone has a handful of counts. The rearrangement uses TRBV6-8 and TRBJ2-1; D perhaps matches TRBD2 (5 bases). The V gene lost 1 base and the J gene lost 8 bases, with 6 bases spanning the gap. This CDR3 has 12 amino acids. Germline V gene data show CDR1 as MNHGY and CDR2 as SAAAGT. The CDR3 DNA follows: TGTGCCAGCAGTTACTGGGGAGATGAGCAGTTCTTC. It is translated as CASSYWGDEQFF.

The chain combines TRBV18 with TRBJ1-2, with D perhaps TRBD1 (5 bases). V was clipped by 6 bases and J by 4 bases, with 9 bases between them. The CDR3 is 12 residues long. The V gene's germline CDR1 is KGHSH and CDR2 LQKENI. CDR3 region: CASSPDSYGYTF. CDR3 in DNA: TGTGCCAGCTCTCCAGACAGCTATGGCTACACCTTC.

The chain recombines TRBV23-1 with TRBJ2-2; 9 nucleotides match TRBD1. TRBV23-1 is labeled an ORF, and its function is uncertain. This CDR3 has 17 residues. The junction had 14 bases not matched to a gene; V was cut back by 6 bases and J by 6 bases. CDR3 sequence: CASSQDRGTGKAGELFF. The CDR3 DNA is TGCGCCAGCAGCCAAGATCGGGGGACAGGGAAGGCCGGGGAGCTGTTTTTT.

This clone was observed a handful of times. The chain is built from TRBV11-3 and TRBJ1-5, with D possibly being TRBD1 (5 bases). The CDR3 contains 15 residues. V lost 7 bases and J 3 bases, leaving 16 bases between the germline ends. CDR1 and CDR2 from the germline V gene are SGHNT and YENEEA. The CDR3 DNA reads TGTGCCAGCAACCGTTTGTCAGGGCTCAATCAGCCCCAGCATTTT. This codes for CASNRLSGLNQPQHF.

The chain uses TRBV6-8 and TRBJ2-1, with TRBD2 identical over 10 bases. The CDR3 has 18 residues. With 5 bases clipped from V and 7 bases from J, the junction kept 17 bases outside the gene matches. Germline V lookup: CDR1 MNHGY, CDR2 SAAAGT. The CDR3 is CASSTPPPGLARGNEQFF. As DNA, the CDR3 is TGTGCCAGCAGTACCCCTCCTCCGGGACTAGCGAGGGGTAATGAGCAGTTCTTC.

This chain links TRBV6-8 with TRBJ1-6; D might be TRBD1 (5 bases). Trimming took off 5 bases at V and 4 bases at J, with 12 bases between the two ends. CDR3 length equals 15 residues. Germline V lookup: CDR1 MNHGY, CDR2 SAAAGT. CDR3 in DNA: TGTGCCAGCAGTCCAGGACAACTGTATAATTCACCCCTCCACTTT. This sequence encodes CASSPGQLYNSPLHF.